These T cell receptor beta chains were read from a single sample in a study of identical twins. TCRdb re-called the 5' RACE reads through MiXCR, storing one row per CDR3 protein. Of hundreds of thousands of distinct CDR3 sequences listed, 8.5% to 9% are singletons. These data also featured in a second study, about yellow fever vaccine responses in identical twins.

The sequencing input was PBMCs. The receptors originated from a woman aged 18-30 years in good health. The CDR3 runs from the conserved cysteine through the conserved F or W. The D gene is left open where the match is weak. Size is stated for part of the rows, as once, few or many counts, or as a class when the clone is expanded.

clone_size j_call d_call v_call cdr3_length cdr3_nt cdr3_aa
. TRBJ1-1 . TRBV20-1 12 TGCAGTGCTAGAGCCCAGAACACTGAAGCTTTCTTT CSARAQNTEAFF
few TRBJ2-3 TRBD2 TRBV6-5 15 TGTGCCAGCAGTCACCTAGCGGGGGCCATAGATACGCAGTATTTT CASSHLAGAIDTQYF
many TRBJ2-7 . TRBV12-3/TRBV12-4 15 TGTGCCAGCAGTTTAGAAGCAGGGGCTTTCTCCGAGCAGTACTTC CASSLEAGAFSEQYF
few TRBJ2-3 . TRBV5-1 15 TGCGCCAGCAGCCTTGGGGAGCGGCCCACAGATACGCAGTATTTT CASSLGERPTDTQYF
many TRBJ2-2 TRBD1 TRBV24-1 16 TGTGCCACCAGTGAGCACAGGGGATGGAGGACCGGGGAGCTGTTTTTT CATSEHRGWRTGELFF
many TRBJ2-2 . TRBV6-5 14 TGTGCCAGCAGTTACGGGGGAGAGGCCGGGGAGCTGTTTTTT CASSYGGEAGELFF
. TRBJ2-5 . TRBV18 12 TGTGCCAGCTCACCTGCCGCAGAGACCCAGTACTTC CASSPAAETQYF
. TRBJ2-3 . TRBV25-1 15 TGTGCCAGCAGTGATATTGTCGGAATCACAGATACGCAGTATTTT CASSDIVGITDTQYF
. TRBJ2-1 TRBD2 TRBV7-6 20 TGTGCCAGCAGCCTGGGGGGGACTAGCGGGAGGCCTCCCTCCTACAATGAGCAGTTCTTC CASSLGGTSGRPPSYNEQFF
many TRBJ2-3 . TRBV3-1 14 TGTGCCAGCAGCCAAGATCCCAGCACAGATACGCAGTATTTT CASSQDPSTDTQYF
few TRBJ2-5 TRBD2 TRBV7-2 15 TGTGCCAGCAGCTTAGACGGGGGGGCTGTAGAGACCCAGTACTTC CASSLDGGAVETQYF
. TRBJ2-1 TRBD2 TRBV12-3/TRBV12-4 14 TGTGCCAGCAGGAAGCGGGAGCTGGGAGTGGAGGAGATCTTC CASRKRELGVEEIF
many TRBJ2-7 TRBD2 TRBV29-1 12 TGCAGCGCTGTGGGACTAACCTACGAGCAGTACTTC CSAVGLTYEQYF
. TRBJ1-1 . TRBV14 13 TGTGCCAGCAGCCAAGATCTTGAGGGTCGGGCTTTCTTT CASSQDLEGRAFF
. TRBJ2-1 TRBD1 TRBV2 14 TGTGCCAGCAGTAGACAGGGGGCTCAGAATGAGCAGTTCTTC CASSRQGAQNEQFF
. TRBJ2-7 . TRBV28 15 TGTGCCAGCACCGACCCCCGACTGGGCCCCTACGAGCAGTACTTC CASTDPRLGPYEQYF
many TRBJ2-7 . TRBV18 14 TGTGCCAGCTCTTTACAGACAGGAGGGAGCGAGCAGTACTTC CASSLQTGGSEQYF
. TRBJ2-3 . TRBV7-8 15 TGTGCCAGCAGCAACCGGGACCCAGTCCCAGATACGCAGTATTTT CASSNRDPVPDTQYF
few TRBJ2-2 . TRBV4-1 14 TGCGCCAGCAGCCAAGAGCCTACTGTAGGGGAGCTGTTTTTT CASSQEPTVGELFF
. TRBJ2-1 . TRBV28 15 TGTGCCAGCAGTTCTGGCATGGTATCCTACAATGAGCAGTTCTTC CASSSGMVSYNEQFF
many TRBJ1-1 . TRBV6-1 12 TGTGCCAGCAGTGAAACCCAGATTGAAGCTTTCTTT CASSETQIEAFF
few TRBJ2-5 . TRBV11-2 17 TGTGCCAGCAGCTTAGGGAGCCGGACGGTGCCTAAAGAGACCCAGTACTTC CASSLGSRTVPKETQYF
. TRBJ2-7 TRBD1 TRBV2 14 TGTGCCAGCAGTCGGACAGGGGGCTTCGACGAGCAGTACTTC CASSRTGGFDEQYF
many TRBJ2-7 TRBD1 TRBV5-1 16 TGCGCCAGCGGACCGGGACAGGGTTTTTATGACTACGAGCAGTACTTC CASGPGQGFYDYEQYF
. TRBJ2-5 . TRBV7-8 13 TGTGCCAGCAGTTATAACCTCTGGGGGGGGCCAAGCTTC CASSYNLWGGPSF
. TRBJ2-7 . TRBV29-1 11 TGCAGCGTTATGGGCAGGGACGAGCAGTACTTC CSVMGRDEQYF